Following are 15 T cell receptor beta chains from one sample sequenced in a study of OX40 agonist ivuxolimab in advanced cancers. Assay used: immunoSEQ multiplex PCR; TCRdb lists only in-frame clones, some missing. The sample carries about 92,000 clones, roughly 91% recorded once. The sample consisted of CD4+ or CD8+ T cells sorted from blood, taken in a trial of the OX40 agonist ivuxolimab. These TCRs come from an adult with an advanced solid tumor such as melanoma, head and neck, liver or kidney cancer.

J is TRBJ1-2 and V is TRBV18, with 8 bases that match TRBD1. V trimming: 5 bases; J trimming: 8 bases; junction bases outside the gene matches: 7. The CDR3 consists of 13 residues. Per germline, CDR1 KGHSH and CDR2 LQKENI. The CDR3 sequence: CASSSGQEGGYTF. The DNA for the CDR3 is TGTGCCAGCTCATCGGGACAGGAGGGCGGCTACACCTTC.

The chain carries TRBV28 and TRBJ2-2, with a weak D call TRBD1 (5 bases). The CDR3 is 12 amino acids. The V end was cut by 4 bases, the J end by 8 bases, with 8 bases between. CDR1 and CDR2 (germline): MDHEN, SYDVKM. The CDR3, as DNA: TGTGCCAGCAGTTACCCAGGGGGGGAGCTGTTTTTT. Amino acids: CASSYPGGELFF. Complete variable domain (other parts from reference TRBV28 and TRBJ2-2): DVKVTQSSRYLVKRTGEKVFLECVQDMDHENMFWYRQDPGLGLRLIYFSYDVKMKEKGDIPEGYSVSREKKERFSLILESASTNQTSMYLCASSYPGGELFFGEGSRLTVL.

This clone was seen just once. The V call is TRBV10-3, the J call TRBJ2-3, with unresolved D. V was pared by 8 bases and J by 4 bases, with 13 bases between. The CDR3 is 13 residues long. The germline V gene has CDR1 ENHRY and CDR2 SYGVKD. CDR3 coding DNA: TGTGCCATCGGGTCGATGGCCGCAGATACGCAGTATTTT. Translating it yields CAIGSMAADTQYF.

The V gene is TRBV9, the J gene TRBJ2-1; 8 positions agree with TRBD1. Trimming at V came to 0 bases and at J to 0 bases, leaving 2 bases not matched to a gene. Germline V gives CDR1 SGDLS, CDR2 YYNGEE. CDR3 length: 16 amino acids. As DNA, the CDR3 is TGTGCCAGCAGCGTAGGTCAGGGGGCCTCCTACAATGAGCAGTTCTTC. This translates into CASSVGQGASYNEQFF.

The J gene is TRBJ2-7, the V gene TRBV25-1; 10 nucleotides match TRBD1. The length of the CDR3 is 16 residues. With V trimmed by 5 bases and J by 1 base, 8 bases remained unmatched. CDR1 MGHDK and CDR2 SYGVNS come from the germline V gene. This CDR3 is CASSRQGARGSYEQYF. In DNA, the CDR3 is TGTGCCAGCAGTCGACAGGGGGCAAGGGGGTCCTACGAGCAGTACTTC.

This clone came up once. The chain couples TRBV29-1 to TRBJ1-2; maybe TRBD1 (5 bases). Trimming shortened V by 2 bases and J by 4 bases, and 17 bases separated the two germline ends. CDR1 and CDR2 (germline): SQVTM, ANQGSEA. The CDR3 loop spans 15 amino acids. The CDR3 loop is CSVEFHSPTAYGYTF. CDR3 nucleotide sequence: TGCAGCGTTGAATTCCACTCTCCGACAGCCTATGGCTACACCTTC.

The V and J genes are TRBV18 and TRBJ2-7, with TRBD1 identical over 7 bases. Unmatched junction bases numbered 5, after V lost 5 bases and J lost 4 bases. This CDR3 region has 13 residues. The germline V gene has CDR1 KGHSH and CDR2 LQKENI. CDR3 amino acids: CASSTTQGYEQYF. The CDR3 DNA follows: TGTGCCAGCTCAACCACACAGGGGTACGAGCAGTACTTC.

The chain recombines TRBV7-9 with TRBJ2-1; TRBD2 aligns across 9 bases. The CDR3 totals 15 residues. Per the germline V gene, CDR1 is SEHNR and CDR2 is FQNEAQ (reference sequence). J gave up 8 bases and V 0 bases, and 5 bases lay outside the gene matches. The CDR3 sequence is CASSLAGSGSYEQFF. The CDR3, as DNA: TGTGCCAGCAGCTTAGCGGGTAGCGGGAGTTATGAGCAGTTCTTC.

J is TRBJ2-3 and V is TRBV5-5, with D tentatively TRBD2 (6 bases). The CDR3 length is 14 residues. Germline CDR1 and CDR2: SGHKS and YYEKEE (reference sequence). Trimming took 10 bases from V and 4 from J, leaving 19 bases between them. CDR3 loop: CASARGSAADTQYF. The CDR3 DNA is TGTGCCTCCGCGCGGGGTTCGGCGGCAGATACGCAGTATTTT.

The chain recombines TRBV27 with TRBJ2-3; 15 bases map to TRBD2. The CDR3 contains 19 residues. J was trimmed by 2 bases and V by 5 bases; bases with no gene match: 11. The germline CDR1 and CDR2 sequences are MNHEY and SMNVEV (reference sequence). CDR3 DNA: TGTGCCAGCAGTGCTCCGGGACTAGCGGGAGGACCCATCACAGATACGCAGTATTTT. It yields the protein CASSAPGLAGGPITDTQYF.

This chain uses TRBV18 with TRBJ2-1; D unclear. V was clipped by 3 bases and J by 6 bases, with 6 bases between them. The CDR3 loop spans 12 amino acids. CDR1 and CDR2 (germline): KGHSH, LQKENI. In DNA, the CDR3 is TGTGCCAGCTCACCCATGCTCAATGAGCAGTTCTTC. Translated, it gives CASSPMLNEQFF.

The V call is TRBV7-9, the J call TRBJ1-3, with 8 bases identical to TRBD1. J lost 1 base, V lost 5 bases, and 7 bases had no gene match. CDR1 is SEHNR and CDR2 is FQNEAQ in the germline V gene (reference sequence). The CDR3 contains 16 residues. This CDR3 reads CASSSGTGLSGNTIYF. CDR3 DNA: TGTGCCAGCAGCAGCGGGACAGGCCTTTCTGGAAACACCATATATTTT.

This sequence joins TRBV10-3 and TRBJ2-7; TRBD1 matches at 10 bases. The length of the CDR3 is 15 residues. Germline loops: CDR1 ENHRY, CDR2 SYGVKD. V was clipped by 2 bases and J by 0 bases; unmatched bases: 1. As DNA, the CDR3 is TGTGCCATCAGTGAGGACAGGGGGCACTCCTACGAGCAGTACTTC. Its protein product is CAISEDRGHSYEQYF.

This clone was recorded only once. V gene TRBV6-5 combines with J gene TRBJ1-2, with 7 nucleotides matching TRBD1. The CDR3 loop spans 13 amino acids. The V gene's germline CDR1 is MNHEY and CDR2 SVGAGI. With 6 bases clipped from V and 4 bases from J, the junction kept 5 bases outside the gene matches. The CDR3 reads CASRAAGGYGYTF. The CDR3 nucleotides read TGTGCCAGCAGGGCGGCAGGGGGCTATGGCTACACCTTC.

The chain links TRBV4-2 to TRBJ2-2; maybe TRBD1 (5 bases). V lost 0 bases and J lost 0, with 8 bases in between. The CDR3 contains 16 residues. Looked up from germline, CDR1 is LGHNA and CDR2 is YNFKEQ. The CDR3 nucleotides read TGTGCCAGCAGCCAAGATATGGGGCCGAACACCGGGGAGCTGTTTTTT. Encoded protein: CASSQDMGPNTGELFF.